The clone carrying this T cell receptor beta chain was counted at least ten times. Antigen: not known. These data originate in a study of metastatic and nonmetastatic thyroid tumors. Study information: Repertoires were compared across blood and tumor or nodule tissue from malignant and benign thyroid patients. General study points: Malignant thyroid tumors reportedly had TCR beta diversity that was significantly higher than in benign nodules, in blood and tumor.

No patient received treatment before thyroid surgery. In the original processing: A distant-metastasis classifier for papillary thyroid cancer was built using CDR3 differences across clinicopathological groups. TCRdb reanalyzed the PCR reads via MiXCR. The V and J calls here are based on TCRdb, not the publication. The sample includes approximately 44,000 clones, 25% to 35% of them seen just once. The CDR3 has 15 residues. V was shortened by 3 bases and J by 5 bases, with 13 bases between the two germline ends. The germline CDR1 and CDR2 sequences are SGHVS and FQNEAQ. Sequenced sample: blood. The source of this sequence is a male donor with papillary thyroid cancer or a benign thyroid nodule (not recorded which). Some clones in this sample may be carry-over from other donors' samples. The chain recombines TRBV7-8 with TRBJ2-2, with D tentatively TRBD1 or TRBD2 (5 bases each). The CDR3, as DNA: TGTGCCAGCAGCTTCTATGGGGGAGATACCGGGGAGCTGTTTTTT. This translates into CASSFYGGDTGELFF.